The 3 T cell receptor beta chains given below trace back to one sample, sequenced in a study of T cells in Graves' hyperthyroidism and ophthalmopathy. Amplification targeted TCR beta CDR3 regions from RNA transcripts. First-round RT-PCR with HTBI primers amplified the TCR CDR3 region. MiXCR, run by TCRdb on the multiplex PCR reads, gives a single entry per CDR3 protein. Of around 300,000 distinct CDR3 sequences listed, roughly 13% are singletons. The sample taken for sequencing was blood. All receptors come from a woman aged 40-49 years with Graves' hyperthyroidism.

This clonotype showed up many times. The V call is TRBV19, the J call TRBJ2-1, with a weak D call TRBD2 (5 bases). The CDR3 length is 14 residues. V was clipped by 5 bases and J by 7 bases, with 15 bases between them. Germline loops: CDR1 LNHDA, CDR2 SQIVND (reference sequence). The CDR3 spells CASSRPAATNEQFF. CDR3 DNA: TGTGCCAGTAGTCGGCCAGCGGCGACAAATGAGCAGTTCTTC.

This clonotype was picked up many times. The rearrangement links TRBV27 to TRBJ1-2; D perhaps matches TRBD1 (6 bases). Germline CDR1 and CDR2: MNHEY and SMNVEV (reference sequence). This CDR3 region has 15 residues. V lost 3 bases, J lost 3 bases, and 14 bases lay in between. CDR3 nucleotide sequence: TGTGCCAGCAGTTTGGGGCAGGGGAGATACTATGGCTACACCTTC. This sequence encodes CASSLGQGRYYGYTF.

This clonotype was recorded at least ten times. This chain joins TRBV18 and TRBJ1-2; no firm D call. The CDR3 has 13 amino acids. V lost 6 bases and J lost 8, with 16 bases in between. Germline values: CDR1 KGHSH, CDR2 LQKENI. The CDR3 region has the DNA TGTGCCAGCTCGCCGGGTCTTCACCGAGGCTACACCTTC. Amino acids: CASSPGLHRGYTF.